The table lists the clone carrying this T cell receptor delta chain with a few counts. TCRdb lists the protein of a much larger clone for this DNA, which differs at residues 10 and 12, so this is likely a read error; the protein given here is translated from the DNA itself. Germline V gene data show CDR1 as TVYSNPD and CDR2 as GDNSRS (reference sequence). The CDR3 is made up of 14 amino acids. Gammadelta T cells were flow-sorted from PBMC into Vgamma9/Vdelta2+ and Vdelta2-negative populations for bulk analysis. The entry originates in a study of γδ T cells in repeated Plasmodium falciparum infection. On the study more broadly: Malian children with intense seasonal malaria exposure were compared with matched Australian children. Each infection was followed by sampling at 21 days, plus baseline and some pre-infection draws. Some Malian samples span acute malaria episodes; others come from no-transmission periods.

TCRdb reran clone calling via CATT on the multiplex PCR reads. In the table there are 45,000 to 60,000 delta-chain clones, roughly 2% of which are singletons. This clonotype was obtained from a pool of human donors (malaria-infected and uninfected, not separated). Source material: gamma-delta T cells from blood. A V gene of TRDV3 was called, but no J gene was assigned; the D call of TRDD3 is as the table states it, not checked on the DNA. CDR3 sequence (DNA): TGTGCCTTTAAAGAGCCTGGGGGCTACGAGAAACGCATCTTT. Its translation is CAFKEPGGYEKRIF.